This is a list of T cell receptor beta chains from one sample in a study of lymphopenia after photon versus proton radiotherapy. The table came from immunoSEQ multiplex PCR; TCRdb's copy has only in-frame clones and leaves some out. The profile shows 37,000 or so clones, more than 70% of them singletons. The starting material was peripheral blood, obtained from a patient treated with proton-based radiotherapy. Receptors were obtained from a woman aged 70-85 years with pancreatic cancer. Some clones in this sample may be carry-over from other donors' samples. Both conserved end residues are part of each CDR3. The D gene is left open where the match is weak. The size field is filled for only some rows; it gives once, few, many or a size class.

V gene: TRBV28; J gene: TRBJ2-3; clone size: once; D gene: NA; CDR3 DNA: TGTGCCAGCAGTTTCATAGGCGCCTCTAGCACAGATACGCAGTATTTT; CDR3 protein: CASSFIGASSTDTQYF
V gene: TRBV6-1; J gene: TRBJ1-4; clone size: NA; D gene: TRBD1; CDR3 DNA: TGTGCCAGCAGTGAGGACTACTTGACAGGGCTTGAAAAACTGTTTTTT; CDR3 protein: CASSEDYLTGLEKLFF
V gene: TRBV5-6; J gene: TRBJ2-3; clone size: few; D gene: TRBD2; CDR3 DNA: TGTGCCAGCAGCTTGGCCATGACTAGCGGGAGGGGAGATACGCAGTATTTT; CDR3 protein: CASSLAMTSGRGDTQYF
V gene: TRBV7-9; J gene: TRBJ2-2; clone size: once; D gene: NA; CDR3 DNA: TGTGCCAGCAGCCTAGACTGGGCCGGGGAGCTGTTTTTT; CDR3 protein: CASSLDWAGELFF
V gene: TRBV7-9; J gene: TRBJ2-1; clone size: NA; D gene: TRBD2; CDR3 DNA: TGTGCCAGCAGCGAACAGACTAGCGGGAGCTACAATGAGCAGTTCTTC; CDR3 protein: CASSEQTSGSYNEQFF
V gene: TRBV5-1; J gene: TRBJ1-2; clone size: NA; D gene: NA; CDR3 DNA: TGCGCCAGCAGCTTGGGCCAGGGGAGCGGCGGCTACACCTTC; CDR3 protein: CASSLGQGSGGYTF
V gene: TRBV14; J gene: TRBJ2-3; clone size: NA; D gene: NA; CDR3 DNA: TGTGCCAGCAGCCTTGCATCAGATACGCAGTATTTT; CDR3 protein: CASSLASDTQYF
V gene: TRBV28; J gene: TRBJ1-5; clone size: NA; D gene: TRBD1; CDR3 DNA: TGTGCCAGCAGGGACAGGGGGTTCCAGCCCCAGCATTTT; CDR3 protein: CASRDRGFQPQHF
V gene: TRBV5-1; J gene: TRBJ1-1; clone size: NA; D gene: NA; CDR3 DNA: TGCGCCAGCAGCTTGGCAGGCGGCAACACTGAAGCTTTCTTT; CDR3 protein: CASSLAGGNTEAFF
V gene: TRBV18; J gene: TRBJ2-7; clone size: NA; D gene: NA; CDR3 DNA: TGTGCCAGCTCACCCCTTTATTGGGCAAATTCCTACGAGCAGTACTTC; CDR3 protein: CASSPLYWANSYEQYF
V gene: TRBV5-1; J gene: TRBJ2-3; clone size: NA; D gene: TRBD2; CDR3 DNA: TGCGCCAGCAGCTCGGGACTAGGCACAGATACGCAGTATTTT; CDR3 protein: CASSSGLGTDTQYF
V gene: TRBV5-6; J gene: TRBJ2-2; clone size: NA; D gene: TRBD2; CDR3 DNA: TGTGCCAGCAGCTTGGTGGGAGCGGGAAACACCGGGGAGCTGTTTTTT; CDR3 protein: CASSLVGAGNTGELFF
V gene: TRBV30; J gene: TRBJ1-1; clone size: NA; D gene: NA; CDR3 DNA: TGTGCCTGGACGGGGAACAGCTTCATGAACACTGAAGCTTTCTTT; CDR3 protein: CAWTGNSFMNTEAFF
V gene: TRBV5-1; J gene: TRBJ2-7; clone size: NA; D gene: NA; CDR3 DNA: TGCGCCAGCAGCTTAGCAGGGTTGGTCTACGAGCAGTACTTC; CDR3 protein: CASSLAGLVYEQYF
V gene: TRBV9; J gene: TRBJ1-1; clone size: once; D gene: NA; CDR3 DNA: TGTGCCAGCAGCGATCCTCAGGTACCCAGCACTGAAGCTTTCTTT; CDR3 protein: CASSDPQVPSTEAFF
V gene: TRBV28; J gene: TRBJ2-5; clone size: NA; D gene: NA; CDR3 DNA: TGTGCCAGCAGTTTCCCCACTCGGGACTTCCAAGAGACCCAGTACTTC; CDR3 protein: CASSFPTRDFQETQYF
V gene: TRBV18; J gene: TRBJ2-7; clone size: NA; D gene: NA; CDR3 DNA: TGTGCCAGCTCACCACTAGATAACGAGCAGTACTTC; CDR3 protein: CASSPLDNEQYF